A single sample is the source of the 32 T cell receptor beta chains below, sequenced in a study of T cells in localized non-small cell lung cancer (dated by TCRdb to about 2020). The library came from the immunoSEQ multiplex PCR assay. Not all clones reach the TCRdb copy of this immuneACCESS table, which keeps in-frame sequences only. Checked studies attribute under half of the gap to unresolved V genes and leave the rest unexplained. Here the sample has about 2,800 clones; roughly 24% occur a single time. Under 15% of the sample rests with the top ten. This specimen was normal lung tissue next to the tumor, taken before any cancer treatment. The receptors stem from a male donor aged 60 or older with stage II lung adenocarcinoma.

This clone is termed medium-sized. The chain combines TRBV11-3 with TRBJ1-2, with TRBD1 matching over 8 bases. Germline V CDR1 and CDR2: SGHNT, YENEEA. Germline trimming cut 8 bases from V and 4 bases from J; bases unmatched to any gene: 18. The CDR3 sequence is 17 residues long. CDR3 coding DNA: TGTGCCAGCCTCTTGTATCGAGGACAGGGTAATACCTATGGCTACACCTTC. Residues: CASLLYRGQGNTYGYTF.

The chain carries TRBV1 and TRBJ1-1. TRBV1 is a pseudogene segment. The CDR3 has 12 amino acids. The CDR3 reads CASSQGSTEAFF. The CDR3 DNA reads as TGCGCCAGCAGCCAAGGTTCCACTGAAGCTTTCTTT.

This clone was seen a few times. DNA of the CDR3: TGTGCCAGCAGCGTGAGAGGGGGAGGAAACCCATTGAACACTGAAGCTTTCTTT. The encoded protein is CASSVRGGGNPLNTEAFF. The chain joins TRBV11-3 to TRBJ1-1; D may be TRBD1 (6 bases). Germline V gene data show CDR1 as SGHNT and CDR2 as YENEEA. Trimming removed 5 bases at V and 0 bases at J, with 22 bases between. This CDR3 is 18 amino acids long. The full variable domain, its missing parts supplied by reference TRBV11-3 and TRBJ1-1, is EAGVVQSPRYKIIEKKQPVAFWCNPISGHNTLYWYLQNLGQGPELLIRYENEEAVDDSQLPKDRFSAERLKGVDSTLKIQPAELGDSAVYLCASSVRGGGNPLNTEAFFGQGTRLTVV.

The J gene is TRBJ2-3, the V gene TRBV29-1; TRBD2 matches 8 bases. There are 14 residues in the CDR3. Per germline, CDR1 SQVTM and CDR2 ANQGSEA. The J segment lost 3 bases and the V segment lost 4 bases, leaving 6 bases of the junction unmatched. CDR3 amino acids: CSVGQRELTDTQYF. CDR3 DNA sequence: TGCAGCGTTGGTCAGCGGGAGTTGACAGATACGCAGTATTTT.

The chain has TRBV6-8 and TRBJ1-4; tentative D call: TRBD1 (6 bases). The CDR3 totals 14 residues. Trimming left V 6 bases short and J 8 bases short, with 16 bases between. Germline CDR1 is MNHGY and CDR2 is SAAAGT. CDR3 protein: CASREKQGGEKLFF. CDR3 DNA: TGTGCCAGCAGAGAAAAACAGGGAGGGGAAAAACTGTTTTTT.

The chain carries TRBV11-3 and TRBJ1-1, with D possibly TRBD1 on 5 matching bases. The CDR3 runs to 15 residues. V was cut by 5 bases and J by 0 bases, with 13 bases left in between. Germline V CDR1 and CDR2: SGHNT, YENEEA. The CDR3 DNA follows: TGTGCCAGCAGCCCCCCGACAGTAGTGAACACTGAAGCTTTCTTT. It encodes CASSPPTVVNTEAFF.

By frequency in the sample, this clone is medium-sized. The rearrangement links TRBV11-3 to TRBJ2-7, with TRBD2 matching over 9 bases. The CDR3 is 16 residues long. The V and J ends lost 1 base and 1 base, in that order; junction bases with no gene match: 5. CDR1 and CDR2 (germline): SGHNT, YENEEA. This chain's CDR3 is CASSLVAGGPSYEQYF. CDR3 nucleotide sequence: TGTGCCAGCAGCTTAGTGGCGGGGGGGCCTTCCTACGAGCAGTACTTC.

The sample holds a few counts of this clone. The V and J genes are TRBV6-8 and TRBJ2-1, with 8 bases fitting TRBD1. The V and J ends lost 6 bases and 9 bases, in that order; junction bases with no gene match: 10. The germline V gene has CDR1 MNHGY and CDR2 SAAAGT. The CDR3 extends over 14 amino acids. CDR3 nucleotide sequence: TGTGCCAGCAGAGATCCGGGACAGGTATCTGAGCAGTTCTTC. Residues: CASRDPGQVSEQFF.

In this sample, this clone turned up once. V gene TRBV29-1 combines with J gene TRBJ2-1; 9 positions match TRBD2. The germline gives CDR1 SQVTM, CDR2 ANQGSEA. Germline trimming cut 4 bases from V and 7 bases from J; bases unmatched to any gene: 5. The CDR3 loop spans 13 amino acids. The CDR3 region is CSVAGLALNEQFF. The CDR3 DNA is TGCAGCGTTGCGGGACTAGCATTAAATGAGCAGTTCTTC.

This clone was observed many times. This chain joins TRBV9 and TRBJ2-6; 10 bases map to TRBD1. Germline lookup yields CDR1 SGDLS and CDR2 YYNGEE. The CDR3 runs to 17 residues. The V segment lost 4 bases and the J segment 1 base; nucleotides outside the gene matches: 5. The CDR3 region has the DNA TGTGCCAGCAGCAGACGACAGGGGGCGTCTGGGGCCAACGTCCTGACTTTC. Protein: CASSRRQGASGANVLTF.

The chain carries TRBV28 and TRBJ2-3; D is uncertain. The CDR3 consists of 14 residues. Trimming took off 1 base at V and 2 bases at J, with 7 bases between the two ends. Per germline, CDR1 MDHEN and CDR2 SYDVKM. CDR3 DNA sequence: TGTGCCAGCAGTTTATCCCGAGTCACAGATACGCAGTATTTT. It encodes CASSLSRVTDTQYF.

This clone was seen only a few times. The V gene is TRBV6-8, the J gene TRBJ2-7, with D possibly being TRBD2 (6 bases). Germline lookup yields CDR1 MNHGY and CDR2 SAAAGT. Trimming pared 0 bases from V and 6 bases from J, leaving 21 bases between. CDR3 length: 17 residues. The CDR3 sequence is CASSYSRQGRPGGEQYF. The CDR3 coding sequence is TGTGCCAGCAGTTACTCGAGGCAAGGACGGCCCGGGGGCGAGCAGTACTTC.

The chain joins TRBV11-3 to TRBJ2-2; D may be TRBD2 (6 bases). This CDR3 region has 16 residues. Germline CDR1 SGHNT, CDR2 YENEEA. V shed 3 bases and J shed 7 bases, with 18 bases lying between them. The CDR3, as DNA: TGTGCCAGCAGCTTCCTTCCCGGGACTTTAGACGGGGAGCTGTTTTTT. Protein product: CASSFLPGTLDGELFF. Supplemented by reference TRBV11-3 and TRBJ2-2, the full variable domain reads EAGVVQSPRYKIIEKKQPVAFWCNPISGHNTLYWYLQNLGQGPELLIRYENEEAVDDSQLPKDRFSAERLKGVDSTLKIQPAELGDSAVYLCASSFLPGTLDGELFFGEGSRLTVL.

The chain carries TRBV6-7 and TRBJ2-5, with D maybe TRBD1 (5 bases). TRBV6-7 falls under the ORF class, with uncertain function. The V and J ends lost 2 bases and 4 bases respectively, with 11 bases between them. The CDR3 has 14 residues. The CDR3 DNA is TGTGCCAGCAGTTACGATACAGGACGAGAGACCCAGTACTTC. Amino acids: CASSYDTGRETQYF.

This clone is medium-sized in the sample. The chain uses TRBV11-3 and TRBJ2-6; the D gene is possibly TRBD1 (5 bases). The CDR3 runs 17 residues. V was trimmed by 5 bases and J by 4 bases, leaving 18 bases between them. In germline, CDR1 is SGHNT, CDR2 YENEEA. This CDR3 is CASSAIPWGSGANVLTF. Written as DNA, the CDR3 is TGTGCCAGCAGCGCCATTCCCTGGGGCAGCGGGGCCAACGTCCTGACTTTC.

V is TRBV2 and J is TRBJ2-2; 7 nucleotides agree with TRBD2. Trimming cost V 3 bases and J 0 bases; bases outside gene matches: 4. This CDR3 has 16 residues. Germline-derived CDR1 and CDR2 are SNHLY and FYNNEI. The CDR3 coding sequence is TGTGCCAGCAGTGACCCTAGCGGTTCGAACACCGGGGAGCTGTTTTTT. This sequence encodes CASSDPSGSNTGELFF. The full variable domain, its missing parts supplied by reference TRBV2 and TRBJ2-2, is EPEVTQTPSHQVTQMGQEVILRCVPISNHLYFYWYRQILGQKVEFLVSFYNNEISEKSEIFDDQFSVERPDGSNFTLKIRSTKLEDSAMYFCASSDPSGSNTGELFFGEGSRLTVL.

This clone has a handful of counts. The rearrangement links TRBV11-3 to TRBJ2-7, with D perhaps matching TRBD1 (6 bases). The germline V and J ends were trimmed by 6 bases and 3 bases, with 15 bases remaining between them. Looked up from germline, CDR1 is SGHNT and CDR2 is YENEEA. The CDR3 is 14 residues long. The CDR3 DNA reads TGTGCCAGCAGTCCCTGGACAGCCTTCTACGAGCAGTACTTC. Protein sequence: CASSPWTAFYEQYF.

This clone qualifies as medium-sized. The CDR3: CASSFGGEQGNYGYTF. For the CDR3, the DNA is TGTGCCAGCAGCTTTGGGGGGGAACAGGGGAACTATGGCTACACCTTC. The V and J genes are TRBV11-3 and TRBJ1-2; 7 nucleotides line up with TRBD1. Germline V gene data show CDR1 as SGHNT and CDR2 as YENEEA. The CDR3 sequence is 16 residues long. The junction had 9 bases not matched to a gene; V was cut back by 3 bases and J by 2 bases.

The V and J genes are TRBV7-1 and TRBJ1-1; perhaps TRBD1 as D (5 bases). TRBV7-1 is assigned to the ORF class and has an uncertain function. The V end was cut by 4 bases, the J end by 3 bases, with 9 bases between. The CDR3 is 13 amino acids. CDR3 protein: CASSLVGDTEAFF. In nucleotides, the CDR3 is TGTGCCAGCAGCTTAGTAGGGGACACTGAAGCTTTCTTT.

The chain uses TRBV6-8 and TRBJ1-1; no definite D call. The CDR3 totals 13 residues. From germline, CDR1 is MNHGY and CDR2 SAAAGT. The ends were cut back, 3 bases at V and 4 bases at J, with 9 bases in the middle. The CDR3 protein is CASSYRRSTEAFF. CDR3 nucleotide sequence: TGTGCCAGCAGTTATAGGAGGAGCACTGAAGCTTTCTTT.

This chain joins TRBV4-2 and TRBJ2-2, with TRBD2 matching over 12 bases. This CDR3 contains 21 residues. In germline, CDR1 is LGHNA, CDR2 YNFKEQ. With 0 bases clipped from V and 5 bases from J, the junction kept 16 bases outside the gene matches. CDR3 DNA: TGTGCCAGCAGCCAAGACAGGGTCTGGCGACTAGCGGGAGATAGGACCGGGGAGCTGTTTTTT. Amino acid sequence: CASSQDRVWRLAGDRTGELFF.

This clone showed up just a few times. The rearrangement uses TRBV11-3 and TRBJ2-1, with 8 bases fitting TRBD1. The CDR3 is 15 amino acids. V lost 5 bases and J lost 8; bases outside the gene matches: 11. Germline-derived CDR1 and CDR2 are SGHNT and YENEEA. The CDR3 DNA reads TGTGCCAGCAGCCCCTCGGGACAGGTTGGCGATGAGCAGTTCTTC. This encodes CASSPSGQVGDEQFF.

This sequence joins TRBV11-3 and TRBJ2-2; D might be TRBD1 or TRBD2, each matching 5 bases. V lost 5 bases to trimming and J lost 5 bases, with 12 bases between them. The CDR3 covers 14 residues. Germline V gives CDR1 SGHNT, CDR2 YENEEA. The CDR3 DNA reads TGTGCCAGCAGCCTGGGACCGAGGACCGGGGAGCTGTTTTTT. As protein: CASSLGPRTGELFF.

The chain has TRBV7-8 and TRBJ1-5; maybe TRBD1 (6 bases). The CDR3 runs 13 residues. Trimming pared 8 bases from V and 9 bases from J, leaving 17 bases between. Germline CDR1 SGHVS, CDR2 FQNEAQ. The CDR3 sequence is CASGGGKMTPQHF. In DNA, the CDR3 is TGTGCCAGCGGGGGGGGCAAGATGACGCCCCAGCATTTT.

This clone was found a few times. The chain carries TRBV2 and TRBJ2-7; 7 bases match TRBD2. The V segment lost 0 bases and the J segment 2 bases; nucleotides outside the gene matches: 10. There are 17 residues in the CDR3. Germline lookup yields CDR1 SNHLY and CDR2 FYNNEI. CDR3 amino acids: CASSEAPALARTYEQYF. The CDR3 DNA reads as TGTGCCAGCAGTGAAGCCCCTGCACTAGCGCGAACCTACGAGCAGTACTTC.

CDR3 bases: TGCAGCGTTGAACAGCGAGGAACATACAATGAGCAGTTCTTC. Its protein product is CSVEQRGTYNEQFF. This rearrangement joins TRBV29-1 to TRBJ2-1, with no clear D. Trimming stripped 2 bases from V and 4 bases from J, with 12 bases between. This CDR3 comprises 14 residues. CDR1 is SQVTM and CDR2 is ANQGSEA in the germline V gene.

This clone was observed a single time. V is TRBV25-1 and J is TRBJ2-7; 7 bases are shared with TRBD1. The CDR3 consists of 13 residues. V shed 7 bases and J 0 bases; nucleotides not matched to a gene: 3. The germline gives CDR1 MGHDK, CDR2 SYGVNS. CDR3 loop: CASIGTDSYEQYF. Written as DNA, the CDR3 is TGTGCCAGCATCGGGACAGACTCCTACGAGCAGTACTTC.

This clone came up a few times. Different DNA sequences within this sample yield the same CDR3. The chain carries TRBV6-8 and TRBJ2-1, with a tentative D call TRBD2 (6 bases). Trimming took 6 bases from V and 4 from J, leaving 10 bases between them. The CDR3 loop spans 13 amino acids. CDR1 is MNHGY and CDR2 is SAAAGT in the germline V gene. Written as DNA, the CDR3 is TGTGCCAGCAGCCGGGACTCATACAATGAGCAGTTCTTC. Protein product: CASSRDSYNEQFF.

The table lists this clone with a few counts. The V call is TRBV11-3, the J call TRBJ1-2, with TRBD1 matching 10 bases. The junction had 4 bases not matched to a gene; V was cut back by 5 bases and J by 4 bases. The germline V gene has CDR1 SGHNT and CDR2 YENEEA. This CDR3 contains 14 residues. DNA for the CDR3: TGTGCCAGCAGCCCTTGGACAGGGGGCTATGGCTACACCTTC. It codes for CASSPWTGGYGYTF.

This clone has only a few counts. The chain couples TRBV12-5 to TRBJ2-7; 7 bases match TRBD1. The length of the CDR3 is 12 residues. Germline CDR1 is LGHNT and CDR2 is FRNRAP. The CDR3 DNA is TGTGCCAGTACAGGGGTCCACTACGAGCAGTACTTC. Translating gives CASTGVHYEQYF. The full variable domain, rest sourced from reference TRBV12-5 and TRBJ2-7, is DARVTQTPRHKVTEMGQEVTMRCQPILGHNTVFWYRQTMMQGLELLAYFRNRAPLDDSGMPKDRFSAEMPDATLATLKIQPSEPRDSAVYFCASTGVHYEQYFGPGTRLTVT.

The rearrangement uses TRBV28 and TRBJ2-6; the match to TRBD2 covers 7 bases. CDR3 length: 17 residues. The V gene end was trimmed by 5 bases and the J gene end by 3 bases; junction bases not matched to a gene: 10. Germline V CDR1 and CDR2: MDHEN, SYDVKM. CDR3: CASSGGRSGIGANVLTF. The CDR3 DNA reads as TGTGCCAGCAGTGGGGGGAGAAGCGGGATTGGGGCCAACGTCCTGACTTTC.

In its sample, this clone is large. The V call is TRBV6-8, the J call TRBJ1-1; a weak D match, TRBD1 (6 bases). The V end was cut by 0 bases, the J end by 8 bases, with 10 bases between. The CDR3 has 13 residues. Germline V gene sequence: CDR1 MNHGY, CDR2 SAAAGT. The CDR3 sequence is CASSYSLTGEAFF. The CDR3 bases are TGTGCCAGCAGTTACTCGCTAACAGGGGAAGCTTTCTTT.